This is a list of T cell receptor beta chains from one sample in a study of CD8 T cells in Susac syndrome. MiXCR, applied by TCRdb to the immunoSEQ multiplex PCR reads, yields one record per CDR3 protein. The profile shows fewer than 350,000 distinct CDR3 sequences, 89% of them singletons. Sequenced: CD8+ T cells from PBMCs. The receptors come from a human donor with multiple sclerosis. CDR3s include the opening cysteine and the closing phenylalanine or tryptophan. Each record gives: D gene, V gene, CDR3 protein. The D gene is left open where the match is weak.

NA TRBV27 CATLHRSVTYNEQFF
TRBD1 TRBV4-3 CASSQGVGQGASKQYF
NA TRBV4-1 CASSQEINAWNYGYTF
NA TRBV7-2 CASSPRGNEQYF
TRBD1 TRBV25-1 CASQGAGETQYF
TRBD2 TRBV20-1 CSAPEGAGWQETQYF
TRBD2 TRBV4-1 CASSRATSGYTGELFF
TRBD2 TRBV6-2/TRBV6-3 CASSLLAGGPKNIQYF
NA TRBV9 CASQGTAGGEQFF
TRBD2 TRBV6-2/TRBV6-3 CASSYRLAGGSSYEQYF
NA TRBV6-2/TRBV6-3 CASSSSGTFYNEQFF
NA TRBV27 CASMVGTGQPQHF
TRBD1 TRBV28 CASSPRRQGGLWDEQFF
TRBD1 TRBV2 CASRQGALDTQYF
NA TRBV7-2 CASSSSDQPQHF
TRBD1 TRBV12-3/TRBV12-4 CASSDRVKSCEQYF
NA TRBV30 CAWDSYNEQFF
TRBD2 TRBV2 CASIYRLAGVQETQYF
NA TRBV29-1 CSVSHGETQYF
TRBD2 TRBV13 CASSIQGLASTGELFF
NA TRBV2 CASSGRLATNEKLFF
TRBD2 TRBV20-1 CSARGRRGVAEQFF
NA TRBV30 CAWSVGVRREQYF
NA TRBV7-9 CASIIMSSYNEQFF
NA TRBV6-6 CASTLGMLVEAFF
NA TRBV4-1 CASKLSPLGYNEQFF
NA TRBV20-1 CSASGAPYNEQFF
NA TRBV28 CASSLTWLHEQFF
TRBD1 TRBV6-1 CASSARQGLNTGELFF
TRBD1 TRBV5-5 CASSWGPGQGANEQYF
TRBD2 TRBV28 CASSLKGGGATAQYF
TRBD1 TRBV28 CASSSTGEGIHGYTF
NA TRBV19 CASRRGSGELFF
NA TRBV7-9 CASSFGGNHALDEQFF
NA TRBV7-9 CASSGTSGIAEAFF
NA TRBV14 CASSQEGLTPYEQYF
NA TRBV30 CAWSVGAAGYTF
NA TRBV29-1 CSVQAENTDTQYF
NA TRBV7-9 CASSLVGWGGDQPQHF
NA TRBV9 CASSTDLGQNFYGYTF
NA TRBV7-9 CASSSGHPYEQYF
TRBD1 TRBV4-3 CASSQERADRGPYEQYF
NA TRBV4-3 CASSPLTRDNPSTDTQYF
NA TRBV7-2 CASSPGGYGYTF
TRBD2 TRBV19 CASSPQREGPYEQYF
NA TRBV5-5 CASSLMILNTEAFF
NA TRBV25-1 CASRSGTNEKLFF
TRBD1 TRBV7-9 CASSILDRGPYNEQFF
TRBD2 TRBV30 CAWSYSSGGALWNEQFF
NA TRBV30 CAWSVEGDGYTF
NA TRBV11-2 CASSSGSRRGWTEAFF
TRBD2 TRBV7-8 CASSRLAGGFNEQYF
TRBD1 TRBV19 CASSIIGTGDLHQPQHF
NA TRBV7-8 CASSLAAEQFF
NA TRBV7-9 CASSPGSYEQYF